The source of this TCR beta chain is a study of pediatric ulcerative colitis. Study-level background: Most patients had pancolitis, and two had left-sided colitis. Study outcomes and limitations: Acute severe colitis showed lower rectal diversity from clonal expansions.

As to this clone: Its target is not known.

The data were produced by immunoSEQ multiplex PCR, yet TCRdb's version contains in-frame clones alone and is incomplete. The table lists around 64,000 clones, 70% to 80% of them singletons, with roughly 5.2% in the top ten. The diagnostic colonoscopy in ulcerative colitis patients preceded any immunosuppressive treatment. The length of the CDR3 is 14 residues. CDR1 SEHNR and CDR2 FQNEAQ come from the germline V gene (reference sequence). Trimming shortened V by 6 bases and J by 0 bases, and 9 bases separated the two germline ends. The sequenced material came from blood. The genes are TRBV7-9 and TRBJ1-3, with D perhaps matching TRBD1 (5 bases). The clonotype was recovered from a boy between 10 and 17 years old with moderate ulcerative colitis. CDR3 residues: CASRLQVSGNTIYF. The CDR3 nucleotides read TGTGCCAGCAGACTACAGGTCTCTGGAAACACCATATATTTT.